This T cell receptor (beta chain) was retrieved from a study of blood T cell repertoires in COVID-19 (dated by TCRdb to about 2020). General notes on the study: Samples from collaborators originated in the United States, Italy and Spain and spanned both the acute and convalescent phases of COVID-19. The sample metadata nearly always contained a de-identified subject ID, COVID-19 status, age in years and sex. The material from the prospective study consisted of cDNA or gDNA derived from T cells, B-cell-depleted T cells, or PBMCs. The repertoires were released in a freely available public database meant as a resource for research on the immune response to SARS-CoV-2. HLA class I and class II types, where available, came from metadata supplied by the sample provider rather than from assay-based typing. The dataset comprised deeply sampled blood TCRbeta repertoires from subjects exposed to, actively infected with, or recovered from COVID-19. Samples came from the ongoing ImmuneRACE study (first 160 participants) plus 1,254 subjects from 6 global collaborators. The paper as a whole reports these results and caveats: The amount of clinical and demographic metadata varied by source and participant and was provided uncurated.

One collaborating source in Seattle enrolled patients during active infection and followed them longitudinally through the course of disease. Each collaborating institution followed its own protocols to collect whole blood in K2EDTA tubes. For TCRbeta analysis, collaborators shipped samples in one of three forms: frozen whole blood, isolated PBMCs, or DNA extracted from either of those sample types. TCRbeta CDR3 regions were amplified from genomic DNA using the immunoSEQ Assay, a bias-controlled multiplex PCR. Processing in the source paper ran as follows. The number of nucleated cells in each sample was estimated from the amplification of reference gene primers within the assay. To quantify the absolute abundance of each unique TCRbeta CDR3 rearrangement, sequence reads were collapsed and filtered. For each sample, productive Simpson clonality was calculated as the square root of Simpson's diversity index across productive rearrangements. TCRdb stores this immuneACCESS table with in-frame sequences only. Part of the clones is absent; in the studies checked, under half of the shortfall reflects unresolved V genes, and no reason is known for the rest. That table supplies the V and J calls and clone size; D and trimming were determined from the DNA. The sample data list 150,000 or so clones, and about 85% of these were observed just once. In total, the top ten clones hold about 0.63% of the sample.

As to this clone: Its target antigen remains unknown. Base qualities are not provided; no much larger clone lies one nucleotide away. This sample also contains other DNA sequences that code for the same CDR3.

The CDR3 holds 13 amino acids from the cysteine to the phenylalanine. Only CDR3 DNA is held: 39 bases, read in frame from base 1. Via the germline V gene (reference sequence), CDR1 is LNHDA and CDR2 SQIVND. At the junction V is shortened by 5 bases and J by 0 bases, with 7 bases in between. The TCR sequence derives from a man aged 60 to 75 with COVID-19, enrolled during active disease. The chain is assembled from TRBV19 and TRBJ1-1, with TRBD1 as a weak D call on 5 bases. The sequencing sample was made of peripheral blood. The DNA reads TGTGCCAGTAGTGACAGAATGAACACTGAAGCTTTCTTT. The translation is CASSDRMNTEAFF. Where the CDR3 stops, the reference TRBV19 and TRBJ1-1 genes take over; the full variable domain is DGGITQSPKYLFRKEGQNVTLSCEQNLNHDAMYWYRQDPGQGLRLIYYSQIVNDFQKGDIAEGYSVSREKKESFPLTVTSAQKNPTAFYLCASSDRMNTEAFFGQGTRLTVV.